This TCR beta chain originates from a study of metastatic and nonmetastatic thyroid tumors. About the research overall: It was across blood and tumor or nodule tissue from malignant and benign thyroid patients that repertoires were compared. Study-wide results and caveats: Benign nodules reportedly had significantly lower TCR beta diversity than malignant thyroid tumors in blood and tumor.

Per the study methods: Clinicopathological groups of papillary thyroid cancer showed CDR3 differences that were used to build a distant-metastasis classifier. Via MiXCR, TCRdb re-called the PCR reads. TCRdb's processing, not the authors', yielded these V and J calls. This repertoire shows 50,000 or so clones, around a quarter found once; its top ten account for roughly 3.2%. This clone was picked up a small number of times. What it binds is not known. Each patient came to thyroid surgery without any prior treatment (of any kind). Sequencing used blood. This receptor was identified in a male donor with papillary thyroid cancer or a benign thyroid nodule (not recorded which). Some clones in this sample may be carry-over from other donors' samples.

CDR3 nucleotide sequence: TGTGCCAGCAGTTCCTGGACTTCCAGCTATGGCTACACCTTC. It yields the protein CASSSWTSSYGYTF. The chain is built from TRBV6-2 or TRBV6-3 and TRBJ1-2, with D uncertain. The CDR3 runs 14 residues. V lost 4 bases to trimming and J lost 4 bases, with 13 bases between them. CDR1 is MNHEY, CDR2 SVGEGT, per germline.